Below, 18 T cell receptor beta chains from the same sample are listed, as sequenced in a study of patients and donors after allogeneic stem cell transplantation. Each CDR3 protein is one row after TCRdb ran MiXCR on the RT-PCR reads. Of about 960,000 distinct CDR3 sequences listed, 15% to 20% are singletons. The material sequenced was blood, either unsorted or a sorted T cell fraction (not recorded which). Receptors originate from a human donor who was either an allogeneic HSCT recipient or a stem cell or donor lymphocyte infusion donor (not recorded which). It is not recorded whose cells these are; they may come from a transplant donor.

The CDR3 here is CSVLGQRGNTEAFF. In nucleotides, the CDR3 is TGCAGCGTTTTGGGGCAGAGAGGGAACACTGAAGCTTTCTTT. The chain recombines TRBV29-1 with TRBJ1-1; a possible D gene is TRBD1 (5 bases). CDR1 and CDR2 (germline): SQVTM, ANQGSEA. Trimming shortened V by 5 bases and J by 1 base, and 14 bases separated the two germline ends. The CDR3 totals 14 residues.

This chain uses TRBV12-3 or TRBV12-4 with TRBJ2-2; D might be TRBD1 (6 bases). Trimming stripped 1 base from V and 6 bases from J, with 9 bases between. This CDR3 contains 14 residues. The DNA for the CDR3 is TGTGCCAGCAGTTTAGAAAAGGGGGCCGGGGAGCTGTTTTTT. Translation gives CASSLEKGAGELFF.

This clonotype was counted only a few times. This chain connects TRBV20-1 to TRBJ1-1, with D possibly matching TRBD1 (6 bases). Germline CDR1 and CDR2: DFQATT and SNEGSKA (reference sequence). Trimming left V 4 bases short and J 8 bases short, with 17 bases between. CDR3 length equals 13 residues. The CDR3 loop is CSAKLTGAREAFF. CDR3 coding DNA: TGCAGTGCTAAATTAACGGGGGCTAGGGAAGCTTTCTTT.

This clonotype appeared a few times. V and J are TRBV24-1 and TRBJ2-2, with unresolved D. Germline V gene data show CDR1 as KGHDR and CDR2 as SFDVKD. The V end was cut by 0 bases, the J end by 4 bases, with 5 bases between. This CDR3 comprises 14 residues. Here the CDR3 DNA reads TGTGCCACCAGTGATTTGAGTGTCACCGGGGAGCTGTTTTTT. Translating gives CATSDLSVTGELFF.

The chain joins TRBV12-5 to TRBJ1-2, with TRBD1 as a possible D gene (5 bases). The CDR3 contains 14 residues. The V and J ends lost 2 bases and 7 bases respectively, with 14 bases between them. Germline-derived CDR1 and CDR2 are LGHNT and FRNRAP. The CDR3 bases are TGTGCTAGTGGTTTGTCGGGGCAGAAGCGTGGCTACACCTTC. Translation gives CASGLSGQKRGYTF. The full variable domain, its missing parts supplied by reference TRBV12-5 and TRBJ1-2, is DARVTQTPRHKVTEMGQEVTMRCQPILGHNTVFWYRQTMMQGLELLAYFRNRAPLDDSGMPKDRFSAEMPDATLATLKIQPSEPRDSAVYFCASGLSGQKRGYTFGSGTRLTVV.

This clonotype was recorded at least ten times. The chain has TRBV20-1 and TRBJ1-5; the match to TRBD1 covers 7 bases. Germline CDR1 reads DFQATT; CDR2 reads SNEGSKA (reference sequence). The CDR3 length is 13 residues. CDR3: CSARTGGNQPQHF. In DNA, the CDR3 is TGCAGCGCCCGGACAGGAGGTAATCAGCCCCAGCATTTT.

The chain combines TRBV10-3 with TRBJ2-5, with D unresolved. The V end was cut by 2 bases, the J end by 5 bases, with 9 bases between. The germline V gene encodes CDR1 ENHRY and CDR2 SYGVKD. CDR3 length: 13 residues. The CDR3: CAISEPPRETQYF. CDR3 nucleotides: TGTGCCATCAGTGAGCCTCCGAGGGAGACCCAGTACTTC.

The gene calls are TRBV7-6 and TRBJ2-1; 8 nucleotides align to TRBD2. Unmatched junction bases numbered 8, after V lost 1 base and J lost 15 bases. Germline V gene lookup returns CDR1 SGHVS and CDR2 FNYEAQ. The CDR3 runs 13 residues. Here the CDR3 reads CASSLGGTSSAFF. CDR3 DNA sequence: TGTGCCAGCAGCTTAGGGGGGACTAGTAGTGCGTTCTTC. The variable domain in full, completed from reference TRBV7-6 and TRBJ2-1, reads GAGVSQSPRYKVTKRGQDVALRCDPISGHVSLYWYRQALGQGPEFLTYFNYEAQQDKSGLPNDRFSAERPEGSISTLTIQRTEQRDSAMYRCASSLGGTSSAFFGPGTRLTVL.

V is TRBV6-5 and J is TRBJ2-7; maybe TRBD1 (7 bases). CDR1 MNHEY and CDR2 SVGAGI come from the germline V gene. V shed 0 bases and J shed 2 bases, with 20 bases lying between them. The CDR3 is 18 amino acids. The CDR3 DNA is TGTGCCAGCAGTTACTCGACACCCGTTCCAGGGGGGCCCTACGAGCAGTACTTC. Translation gives CASSYSTPVPGGPYEQYF.

This clonotype occurred a few times. This chain joins TRBV6-5 and TRBJ2-1, with 8 bases lining up with TRBD2. The CDR3 sequence is 15 residues long. V shed 1 base and J 5 bases; nucleotides not matched to a gene: 4. Per germline, CDR1 MNHEY and CDR2 SVGAGI. The CDR3 spells CASSYFGRADNEQFF. The CDR3 nucleotides are TGTGCCAGCAGTTACTTCGGGAGGGCCGACAATGAGCAGTTCTTC.

This clonotype was detected ten times or more. V gene TRBV10-3 combines with J gene TRBJ2-5; possibly TRBD2 for D (7 bases). Germline lookup yields CDR1 ENHRY and CDR2 SYGVKD. The CDR3 runs to 14 residues. Trimming left V 6 bases short and J 1 base short, with 12 bases between. DNA for the CDR3: TGTGCCATCAGGGGGGGGACAATCCAAGAGACCCAGTACTTC. It specifies CAIRGGTIQETQYF.

This clonotype was picked up a small number of times. The chain has TRBV7-9 and TRBJ2-1, with a tentative D call TRBD2 (5 bases). The V and J ends lost 1 base and 8 bases respectively, with 9 bases between them. This CDR3 contains 13 residues. In germline, CDR1 is SEHNR, CDR2 FQNEAQ (reference sequence). The CDR3 is CASSLVRGHEQFF. The CDR3 bases are TGTGCCAGCAGCTTAGTAAGAGGGCATGAGCAGTTCTTC.

This clonotype was recorded a few times. This rearrangement joins TRBV4-3 to TRBJ2-1; D is undetermined. Germline loops: CDR1 LGHNA, CDR2 YSLEER. Trimming stripped 0 bases from V and 4 bases from J, with 10 bases between. The CDR3 consists of 15 residues. The CDR3: CASSQEAVTYNEQFF. The CDR3, as DNA: TGCGCCAGCAGCCAAGAGGCGGTAACATACAATGAGCAGTTCTTC.

The table lists this clonotype with a few counts. A read error is possible here, since a much larger clone lies one base away. The V gene is TRBV2, the J gene TRBJ2-7, with no clear D. The CDR3 has 11 amino acids. Germline V gene lookup returns CDR1 SNHLY and CDR2 FYNNEI. The V gene lost 6 bases and the J gene lost 3 bases, with 6 bases spanning the gap. The CDR3 sequence is CASRTGYEQYF. The CDR3 bases are TGTGCCAGCAGAACGGGCTACGAGCAGTACTTC.

This clonotype was detected once. The chain recombines TRBV6-1 with TRBJ2-1; no firm D call. Germline values: CDR1 MNHNS, CDR2 SASEGT. Trimming removed 5 bases at V and 0 bases at J, with 8 bases between. The CDR3 consists of 14 residues. CDR3 protein: CASSRARSYNEQFF. DNA for the CDR3: TGTGCCAGCAGTAGGGCCCGCTCCTACAATGAGCAGTTCTTC.

The J gene is TRBJ2-5, the V gene TRBV20-1; the match to TRBD2 covers 7 bases. Germline assignment: CDR1 DFQATT and CDR2 SNEGSKA (reference sequence). Unmatched junction bases numbered 7, after V lost 5 bases and J lost 4 bases. The CDR3 loop spans 13 amino acids. The CDR3 DNA sequence: TGCAGTGCTGGCGCAGGGAGGGGAGAGACCCAGTACTTC. Protein sequence: CSAGAGRGETQYF.

This rearrangement joins TRBV6-1 to TRBJ2-7; the D call may be TRBD1 or TRBD2 (5 bases each). V lost 5 bases and J lost 3, with 14 bases in between. This CDR3 region has 14 residues. Germline loops: CDR1 MNHNS, CDR2 SASEGT. CDR3: CASSPGPLDYEQYF. CDR3 DNA: TGTGCCAGCAGTCCGGGACCACTGGACTACGAGCAGTACTTC.

The genes are TRBV27 and TRBJ1-1, with a weak D call TRBD1 (5 bases). The germline V gene encodes CDR1 MNHEY and CDR2 SMNVEV (reference sequence). The CDR3 length is 15 residues. Deletions cut 2 bases from V and 3 bases from J, with 13 bases between. The CDR3 DNA reads TGTGCCAGCAGTTTAGGCGGCGGGGGGTACACTGAAGCTTTCTTT. Translated, it gives CASSLGGGGYTEAFF.